This TCR beta chain was identified in a study of OX40 agonist ivuxolimab in advanced cancers. Overall study: Given to patients was ivuxolimab, an agonistic anti-OX40 (CD134) antibody.

Concerning this clone: One junction end does not reproduce the germline sequence, and a read error may be involved.

Sequencing was performed with immunoSEQ multiplex PCR; in TCRdb, only in-frame clones are kept and a portion is missing. The table shows 78,000 or so clones, with roughly nine tenths occurring only once. The CDR3 contains 13 residues. The germline V gene encodes CDR1 SQVTM and CDR2 ANQGSEA. This chain uses TRBV29-1 with TRBJ2-7; D not certain. The sequence derives from an adult with an advanced solid tumor such as melanoma, head and neck, liver or kidney cancer. The specimen comprised CD4+ or CD8+ T cells sorted from blood, sampled in a trial of the OX40 agonist ivuxolimab. The CDR3 sequence is CSVGGSSSYGQYF. The CDR3 coding sequence is TGCAGCGTTGGCGGCAGTTCTTCCTACGGGCAGTACTTC.